This is a list of T cell receptor beta chains from one sample in a study of shared clonotypes between healthy human individuals. Data came from immunoSEQ multiplex PCR; TCRdb stores just in-frame clones and leaves some out. The table records a few hundred thousand clones, 79% of them present only once. The sequencing input was PBMCs. The origin of the receptors is a woman in her 40s in good health. Some clones in this sample may be carry-over from other donors' samples. Both conserved end residues are part of each CDR3. The order of the fields is D gene, clone size, V gene, J gene, CDR3 protein, CDR3 DNA. A D gene is named only where the DNA matches it firmly. Clone size is not always given. Where it is, it says once, few, many or a class for expanded clones.

D: .; size: .; V: TRBV2; J: TRBJ1-5; CDR3: CASSERIGQPQHF; DNA: TGTGCCAGCAGTGAAAGGATCGGTCAGCCCCAGCATTTT
D: .; size: .; V: TRBV30; J: TRBJ2-1; CDR3: CAWSVLRVDSYNEQFF; DNA: TGTGCCTGGAGTGTTTTGAGGGTTGATTCCTACAATGAGCAGTTCTTC
D: .; size: .; V: TRBV7-5; J: TRBJ2-7; CDR3: CVRSLAGANYEQYF; DNA: TGTGTCAGAAGCTTAGCGGGAGCGAACTACGAGCAGTACTTC
D: .; size: .; V: TRBV19; J: TRBJ2-6; CDR3: CASSPGSGNSGANVLTF; DNA: TGTGCCAGTAGTCCTGGGTCAGGAAACTCTGGGGCCAACGTCCTGACTTTC
D: TRBD2; size: once; V: TRBV25-1; J: TRBJ2-1; CDR3: CASSEPGLAGGNEQFF; DNA: TGTGCCAGCAGTGAACCAGGTCTAGCGGGAGGTAATGAGCAGTTCTTC
D: TRBD2; size: few; V: TRBV5-6; J: TRBJ2-7; CDR3: CASSRGRGGFYEQYF; DNA: TGTGCCAGCAGCCGCGGGCGCGGGGGATTCTACGAGCAGTACTTC
D: .; size: .; V: TRBV11-3; J: TRBJ2-5; CDR3: CASSLGSRPQETQYF; DNA: TGTGCCAGCAGCTTAGGGTCCAGACCACAAGAGACCCAGTACTTC
D: .; size: .; V: TRBV9; J: TRBJ1-3; CDR3: CASSVDGSNSGNTIYF; DNA: TGTGCCAGCAGCGTAGACGGAAGCAACTCTGGAAACACCATATATTTT
D: TRBD1; size: .; V: TRBV7-9; J: TRBJ1-5; CDR3: CASSLGGQGAGHNQPQHF; DNA: TGTGCCAGCAGCTTAGGGGGACAGGGGGCGGGACACAATCAGCCCCAGCATTTT
D: TRBD2; size: .; V: TRBV28; J: TRBJ2-1; CDR3: CASRGAGTSGRGIEQFF; DNA: TGTGCCAGCAGGGGGGCCGGGACTAGCGGGAGAGGGATTGAGCAGTTCTTC
D: .; size: .; V: TRBV14; J: TRBJ2-2; CDR3: CASSRTDTGELFF; DNA: TGTGCCAGCAGCCGGACGGACACCGGGGAGCTGTTTTTT
D: TRBD2; size: .; V: TRBV11-2; J: TRBJ2-5; CDR3: CASSSRTSGRGWETQYF; DNA: TGTGCCAGCAGCTCGAGGACTAGCGGGAGAGGCTGGGAGACCCAGTACTTC
D: TRBD1; size: .; V: TRBV7-2; J: TRBJ1-4; CDR3: CASSPGGANEKLFF; DNA: TGTGCCAGCAGCCCAGGGGGCGCGAATGAAAAACTGTTTTTT
D: .; size: .; V: TRBV10-3; J: TRBJ2-3; CDR3: CAISESGVPDTQYF; DNA: TGTGCCATCAGTGAGTCAGGGGTTCCCGATACGCAGTATTTT
D: .; size: .; V: TRBV9; J: TRBJ2-1; CDR3: CASSSLGEAYNEQFF; DNA: TGTGCCAGCAGCTCGCTGGGGGAGGCCTACAATGAGCAGTTCTTC
D: TRBD1; size: .; V: TRBV11-2; J: TRBJ1-4; CDR3: CASSLQGAQGAKLFF; DNA: TGTGCCAGCAGCCTTCAGGGGGCCCAGGGGGCAAAACTGTTTTTT
D: TRBD2; size: once; V: TRBV4-2; J: TRBJ2-3; CDR3: CASSQGILAGGPWTQYF; DNA: TGTGCCAGCAGCCAAGGTATTTTAGCGGGAGGGCCCTGGACGCAGTATTTT
D: .; size: .; V: TRBV30; J: TRBJ1-2; CDR3: CAWSQTGINGYTF; DNA: TGTGCCTGGAGTCAGACGGGAATCAATGGCTACACCTTC
D: TRBD2; size: .; V: TRBV29-1; J: TRBJ2-7; CDR3: CSATSGRDYYTYEQYF; DNA: TGCAGCGCGACTAGCGGGAGGGACTATTATACCTACGAGCAGTACTTC
D: .; size: .; V: TRBV7-8; J: TRBJ2-7; CDR3: CASSPQGGTYEQYF; DNA: TGTGCCAGCAGCCCACAGGGGGGGACATACGAGCAGTACTTC
D: TRBD1; size: .; V: TRBV18; J: TRBJ2-5; CDR3: CASSHTLGQAFRKETQYF; DNA: TGTGCCAGCTCACACACCCTGGGACAGGCCTTCCGGAAAGAGACCCAGTACTTC
D: TRBD2; size: .; V: TRBV12-5; J: TRBJ2-1; CDR3: CASGPGGTSGRVNYNEQFF; DNA: TGTGCTAGTGGTCCGGGGGGGACTAGCGGCCGAGTAAACTACAATGAGCAGTTCTTC
D: TRBD1; size: .; V: TRBV19; J: TRBJ1-4; CDR3: CASFPPGQGAREKLFF; DNA: TGTGCCAGTTTCCCACCGGGACAGGGGGCGCGTGAAAAACTGTTTTTT
D: .; size: once; V: TRBV19; J: TRBJ1-2; CDR3: CASRSTGPNYGYTF; DNA: TGTGCCAGTAGGTCCACAGGGCCCAACTATGGCTACACCTTC
D: TRBD2; size: .; V: TRBV7-2; J: TRBJ2-1; CDR3: CASSRLAAYNEQFF; DNA: TGTGCCAGCAGCCGACTAGCGGCCTACAATGAGCAGTTCTTC
D: .; size: .; V: TRBV19; J: TRBJ2-1; CDR3: CASSISGTNNEQFF; DNA: TGTGCCAGTAGTATATCCGGGACGAATAATGAGCAGTTCTTC
D: .; size: .; V: TRBV21-1; J: TRBJ2-7; CDR3: CASSKVPTSGRAIGAYEQYF; DNA: TGTGCCAGCAGCAAAGTCCCGACTAGCGGGAGGGCCATCGGAGCTTACGAGCAGTACTTC
D: .; size: .; V: TRBV28; J: TRBJ2-7; CDR3: CASSFGDEQYF; DNA: TGTGCCAGCAGTTTTGGGGACGAGCAGTACTTC
D: TRBD2; size: .; V: TRBV11-3; J: TRBJ2-3; CDR3: CASSLGAGADTQYF; DNA: TGTGCCAGCAGCTTAGGGGCGGGGGCAGATACGCAGTATTTT
D: TRBD2; size: .; V: TRBV10-3; J: TRBJ2-5; CDR3: CAISESSSGQETQYF; DNA: TGTGCCATCAGTGAGTCGTCTAGCGGACAAGAGACCCAGTACTTC
D: TRBD2; size: .; V: TRBV7-2; J: TRBJ2-5; CDR3: CASSRRTSGSGGQETQYF; DNA: TGTGCCAGCAGCCGAAGGACTAGCGGGAGCGGGGGCCAAGAGACCCAGTACTTC
D: .; size: once; V: TRBV18; J: TRBJ1-4; CDR3: CASSRTGNEKLFF; DNA: TGTGCCAGCTCACGCACAGGGAATGAAAAACTGTTTTTT
D: TRBD1; size: .; V: TRBV7-2; J: TRBJ2-3; CDR3: CASSLWPQGASTDTQYF; DNA: TGTGCCAGCAGCTTATGGCCCCAGGGGGCGAGCACAGATACGCAGTATTTT
D: .; size: .; V: TRBV5-1; J: TRBJ2-5; CDR3: CASSLGQDQETQYF; DNA: TGCGCCAGCAGCTTGGGGCAGGACCAAGAGACCCAGTACTTC
D: TRBD1; size: many; V: TRBV28; J: TRBJ1-2; CDR3: CATPTQGAGYGYTF; DNA: TGTGCCACTCCCACCCAGGGGGCGGGCTATGGCTACACCTTC
D: TRBD2; size: .; V: TRBV4-3; J: TRBJ2-7; CDR3: CASSRIEGGTYEQYF; DNA: TGCGCCAGCAGCCGTATAGAGGGAGGGACCTACGAGCAGTACTTC
D: .; size: .; V: TRBV10-3; J: TRBJ2-1; CDR3: CANSPATGVSYNEQFF; DNA: TGTGCCAACTCACCGGCTACCGGGGTATCCTACAATGAGCAGTTCTTC
D: .; size: .; V: TRBV4-2; J: TRBJ2-4; CDR3: CASSQGGAKNIQYF; DNA: TGTGCCAGCAGCCAAGGGGGAGCCAAAAACATTCAGTACTTC
D: .; size: .; V: TRBV5-1; J: TRBJ1-1; CDR3: CASSLGVRVNTEAFF; DNA: TGCGCCAGCAGCTTGGGGGTCAGGGTAAACACTGAAGCTTTCTTT
D: .; size: .; V: TRBV5-1; J: TRBJ1-2; CDR3: CASSLAISSGGYTF; DNA: TGCGCCAGCAGCTTGGCCATTAGTTCCGGTGGCTACACCTTC
D: TRBD2; size: .; V: TRBV2; J: TRBJ2-5; CDR3: CASTWSVGGETQYF; DNA: TGTGCCAGCACCTGGAGTGTCGGGGGGGAGACCCAGTACTTC